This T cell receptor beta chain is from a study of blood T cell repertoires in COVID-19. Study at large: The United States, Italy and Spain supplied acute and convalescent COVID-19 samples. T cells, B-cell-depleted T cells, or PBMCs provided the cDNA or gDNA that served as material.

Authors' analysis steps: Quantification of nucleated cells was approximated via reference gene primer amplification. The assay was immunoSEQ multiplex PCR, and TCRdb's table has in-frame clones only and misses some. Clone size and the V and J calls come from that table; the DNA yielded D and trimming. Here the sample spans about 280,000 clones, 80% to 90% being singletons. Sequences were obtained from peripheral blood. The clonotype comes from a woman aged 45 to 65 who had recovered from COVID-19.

Written as DNA, the CDR3 is TGTGCCGGACGGGAGAGGACCGAGCAGTACTTC. It specifies CAGRERTEQYF. This sequence joins TRBV6-5 and TRBJ2-7; maybe TRBD2 (6 bases). V lost 11 bases and J 6 bases, leaving 14 bases between the germline ends. The CDR3 loop spans 11 amino acids. The germline V gene has CDR1 MNHEY and CDR2 SVGAGI.